This T cell receptor beta chain is from a study of blood T cell repertoires in COVID-19. The overall study: Samples of COVID-19 (acute and convalescent) were obtained from the United States, Italy and Spain. T cells, B-cell-depleted T cells, or PBMCs provided the cDNA or gDNA that served as material.

The CDR3 has 10 amino acids. Germline values: CDR1 DFQATT, CDR2 SNEGSKA (reference sequence). Per the study methods: Reference gene primer amplification gave estimated nucleated cell counts. Only in-frame clones appear in the TCRdb table, and some are missing; sequencing was by immunoSEQ multiplex PCR. V, J and clone size derive from that table, while D and trimming were established from the DNA sequence. The data contain about 160,000 clones, around 90% of them seen just once; the ten biggest clones take up roughly 3.1%. This clone was counted a few times. The junction departs from the called germline gene at one end, perhaps through a read error.

Sequences were obtained from peripheral blood. The chain has TRBV20-1 and TRBJ1-2, with D possibly matching TRBD1 (6 bases). The sequence was obtained from a man aged 55 to 70 with acute or convalescent COVID-19. As DNA, the CDR3 is TGCAGTGCCTACGACAGGCTTTCTTGGTTC. Amino acid sequence: CSAYDRLSWF.